This entry describes one T cell receptor beta chain. The sample is drawn from a study of control samples from healthy donors and cancer patients. Repertoires were generated with immunoSEQ multiplex PCR, while TCRdb's copy carries only in-frame clones and drops some. The table has 70,000 to 100,000 clones, 70% to 90% seen once. Sequencing was done on a sample of PBMCs. The sequence derives from an older woman with head and neck cancer.

The CDR3 spells CASSNGTFNQPQHF. The CDR3 DNA reads as TGTGCCAGCAGCAACGGGACATTCAATCAGCCCCAGCATTTT. The chain has TRBV7-9 and TRBJ1-5; TRBD1 might be the D (6 bases). Germline CDR1 is SEHNR and CDR2 is FQNEAQ (reference sequence). The CDR3 spans 14 residues. V was clipped by 5 bases and J by 3 bases, with 11 bases between them.